The 4 T cell receptor beta chains reported below all come from one sample, sequenced in a study of blood T cell repertoires in COVID-19. Sequencing used immunoSEQ multiplex PCR; TCRdb keeps in-frame clones, though not all of them. Counted here are over 250,000 clones, around 87% occurring once; the ten biggest clones make up about 2.5%. Sequencing used peripheral blood. These receptor sequences come from a woman aged 50 to 65 with acute or convalescent COVID-19.

This clone was seen only once. This sequence joins TRBV19 and TRBJ2-1; D not certain. Germline lookup yields CDR1 LNHDA and CDR2 SQIVND (reference sequence). The CDR3 has 17 residues. The V and J ends lost 5 bases and 4 bases respectively, with 21 bases between them. The CDR3 DNA reads TGTGCCAGTAGTCTTACCCCTTTTCGACAACAATACAATGAGCAGTTCTTC. This codes for CASSLTPFRQQYNEQFF.

The V gene is TRBV29-1, the J gene TRBJ1-2; 7 nucleotides agree with TRBD1. With V trimmed by 0 bases and J by 8 bases, 9 bases remained unmatched. CDR3 length: 14 amino acids. Germline assignment: CDR1 SQVTM and CDR2 ANQGSEA. This CDR3 reads CSVEDLLGGGGYTF. The CDR3 DNA sequence: TGCAGCGTTGAAGATCTCCTAGGGGGCGGCGGCTACACCTTC.

With regard to this clone: The same CDR3 arises from other DNA sequences in this sample as well. V gene TRBV28 combines with J gene TRBJ2-1; 8 nucleotides agree with TRBD1. The V gene end was trimmed by 6 bases and the J gene end by 7 bases; junction bases not matched to a gene: 2. Per germline, CDR1 MDHEN and CDR2 SYDVKM. This CDR3 is 12 amino acids long. The CDR3 nucleotides read TGTGCCAGCAGAACAGGGGGTAATGAGCAGTTCTTC. Translating gives CASRTGGNEQFF.

The V gene is TRBV28, the J gene TRBJ1-1; D gene unclear. V dropped 6 bases and J dropped 10 bases, with 12 bases sitting between them. Germline V gene data show CDR1 as MDHEN and CDR2 as SYDVKM. This CDR3 is built from 11 residues. The CDR3 region has the DNA TGTGCCAGCAGGTCCGTCCTCGGAGCTTTCTTT. This encodes CASRSVLGAFF.